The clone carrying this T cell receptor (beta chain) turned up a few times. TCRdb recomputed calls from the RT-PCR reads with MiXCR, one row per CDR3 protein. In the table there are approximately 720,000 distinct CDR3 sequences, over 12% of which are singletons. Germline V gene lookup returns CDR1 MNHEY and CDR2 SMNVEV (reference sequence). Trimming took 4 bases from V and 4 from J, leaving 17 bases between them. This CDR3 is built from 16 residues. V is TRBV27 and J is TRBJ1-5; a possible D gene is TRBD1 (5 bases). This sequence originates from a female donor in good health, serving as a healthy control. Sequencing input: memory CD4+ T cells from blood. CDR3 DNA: TGTGCCAGCAGTTCCCGTGGGGGGGGGAGAAATCAGCCCCAGCATTTT. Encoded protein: CASSSRGGGRNQPQHF.